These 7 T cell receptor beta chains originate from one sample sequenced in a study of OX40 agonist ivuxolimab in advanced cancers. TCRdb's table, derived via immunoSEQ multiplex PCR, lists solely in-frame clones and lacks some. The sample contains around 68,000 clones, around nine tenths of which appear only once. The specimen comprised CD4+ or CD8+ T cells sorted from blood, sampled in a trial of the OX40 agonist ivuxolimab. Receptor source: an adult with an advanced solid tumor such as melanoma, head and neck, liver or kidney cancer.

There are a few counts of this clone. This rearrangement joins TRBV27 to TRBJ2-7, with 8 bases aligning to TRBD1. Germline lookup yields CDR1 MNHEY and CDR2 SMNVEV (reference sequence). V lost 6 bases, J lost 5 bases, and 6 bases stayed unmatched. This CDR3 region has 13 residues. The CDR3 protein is CASSAWGQDEQYF. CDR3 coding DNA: TGTGCCAGCAGCGCCTGGGGACAGGACGAGCAGTACTTC.

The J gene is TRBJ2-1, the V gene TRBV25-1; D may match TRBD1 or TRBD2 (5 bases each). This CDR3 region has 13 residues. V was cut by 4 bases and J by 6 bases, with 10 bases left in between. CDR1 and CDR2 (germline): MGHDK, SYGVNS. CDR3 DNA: TGTGCCAGCAGTGCCGCAGGGAGCAATGAGCAGTTCTTC. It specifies CASSAAGSNEQFF. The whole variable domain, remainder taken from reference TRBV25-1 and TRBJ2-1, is EADIYQTPRYLVIGTGKKITLECSQTMGHDKMYWYQQDPGMELHLIHYSYGVNSTEKGDLSSESTVSRIRTEHFPLTLESARPSHTSQYLCASSAAGSNEQFFGPGTRLTVL.

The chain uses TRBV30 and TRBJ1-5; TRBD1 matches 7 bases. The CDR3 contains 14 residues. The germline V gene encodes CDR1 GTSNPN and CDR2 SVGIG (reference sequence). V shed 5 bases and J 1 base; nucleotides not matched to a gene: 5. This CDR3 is CAWATGDSNQPQHF. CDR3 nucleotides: TGTGCCTGGGCTACAGGGGACAGCAATCAGCCCCAGCATTTT.

This chain's CDR3 is CASSSGLEGRQYF. CDR3 nucleotides: TGTGCCAGCAGCTCTGGACTAGAAGGACGGCAGTACTTC. The chain recombines TRBV5-4 with TRBJ2-7, with 7 bases matching TRBD2. Germline CDR1 reads SGHNT; CDR2 reads YYREEE (reference sequence). The CDR3 has 13 residues. The J segment lost 9 bases and the V segment lost 3 bases, leaving 9 bases of the junction unmatched.

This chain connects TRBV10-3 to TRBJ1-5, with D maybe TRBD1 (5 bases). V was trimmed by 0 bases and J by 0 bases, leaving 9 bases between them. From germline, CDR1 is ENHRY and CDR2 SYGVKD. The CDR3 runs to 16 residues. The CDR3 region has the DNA TGTGCCATCAGTGAGTCCGAAGGACATAGCAATCAGCCCCAGCATTTT. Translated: CAISESEGHSNQPQHF.

CDR3 sequence reads: CASSPSGGHTDTQYF. In DNA form, the CDR3 reads TGCGCCAGCAGCCCTAGCGGGGGTCACACAGATACGCAGTATTTT. The chain links TRBV4-3 to TRBJ2-3, with TRBD2 identical over 10 bases. Germline V gene sequence: CDR1 LGHNA, CDR2 YSLEER. J gave up 2 bases and V 4 bases, and 3 bases lay outside the gene matches. The CDR3 runs to 15 residues.

CDR3 nucleotide sequence: TGCGCCAGCAGTGTGCGACAGGGTAACAATGAGCAGTTCTTC. Translated, it gives CASSVRQGNNEQFF. V is TRBV10-1 and J is TRBJ2-1; 7 bases are a match to TRBD1. The junction had 5 bases not matched to a gene; V was cut back by 4 bases and J by 5 bases. Germline V gene lookup returns CDR1 WNHNN and CDR2 SYGVQD (reference sequence). The CDR3 extends over 14 amino acids.